Listed below are T cell receptor beta chains from one sample, sequenced in a study of shared clonotypes between healthy human individuals. Sequencing used immunoSEQ multiplex PCR; TCRdb keeps in-frame clones, though not all of them. The data contain around 95,000 clones, less than 60% of them seen just once; the ten biggest clones take up around 16%. The sequenced sample was PBMCs. The source of these receptors is a woman between 40 and 50 years old in good health. Some clones in this sample may be carry-over from other donors' samples. CDR3s include the opening cysteine and the closing phenylalanine or tryptophan. Each record gives: D gene, V gene, J gene, clone size, CDR3 DNA, CDR3 protein. A D gene is named only where the DNA matches it firmly. Size tells how often a clone was seen (once, few, many) or the class of an expanded clone, and some rows leave it out.

D gene: .; V gene: TRBV6-5; J gene: TRBJ1-1; clone size: .; CDR3 DNA: TGTGCCAGCAGTTACGAGGGGAACACTGAAGCTTTCTTT; CDR3 protein: CASSYEGNTEAFF
D gene: .; V gene: TRBV30; J gene: TRBJ2-1; clone size: .; CDR3 DNA: TGTGCCTGGAGTTTCTCATTGGGAGTCGGTTACAATGAGCAGTTCTTC; CDR3 protein: CAWSFSLGVGYNEQFF
D gene: TRBD2; V gene: TRBV7-2; J gene: TRBJ2-1; clone size: .; CDR3 DNA: TGTGCCAGCAGCCCCACCGGGACTAGTGGAAATGAGCAGTTCTTC; CDR3 protein: CASSPTGTSGNEQFF
D gene: .; V gene: TRBV9; J gene: TRBJ2-7; clone size: .; CDR3 DNA: TGTGCCAGCGGCCCAGAGCTGGGGGGTAGCAACGAGCAGTACTTC; CDR3 protein: CASGPELGGSNEQYF
D gene: .; V gene: TRBV6-1; J gene: TRBJ1-2; clone size: few; CDR3 DNA: TGTGCCATCAGTGAAGGACAGATTGCTGGCTACACCTTC; CDR3 protein: CAISEGQIAGYTF
D gene: TRBD1; V gene: TRBV28; J gene: TRBJ2-2; clone size: .; CDR3 DNA: TGTGCCACAGGACAGGGAGGATCGAACACCGGGGAGCTGTTTTTT; CDR3 protein: CATGQGGSNTGELFF
D gene: .; V gene: TRBV7-3; J gene: TRBJ2-5; clone size: few; CDR3 DNA: TGTGCCAGCAGCTTAGCACTAGCAGCTGGGGAGACCCAGTACTTC; CDR3 protein: CASSLALAAGETQYF
D gene: TRBD1; V gene: TRBV11-1; J gene: TRBJ2-7; clone size: many; CDR3 DNA: TGTGCCAGCAGCTTAGGACAGGGCGTCAACGAGCAGTACTTC; CDR3 protein: CASSLGQGVNEQYF
D gene: TRBD2; V gene: TRBV30; J gene: TRBJ2-7; clone size: many; CDR3 DNA: TGTGCCTGGAGTGTAAGGTGGGGACTAGGGAATACCTACGAGCAGTACTTC; CDR3 protein: CAWSVRWGLGNTYEQYF
D gene: .; V gene: TRBV7-2; J gene: TRBJ2-3; clone size: many; CDR3 DNA: TGTGCCAGCAGCTCTAGAACGGAGAGGCCAGATACGCAGTATTTT; CDR3 protein: CASSSRTERPDTQYF
D gene: .; V gene: TRBV5-1; J gene: TRBJ1-3; clone size: few; CDR3 DNA: TGCGCCAGCAGCCCTTCGACAGCCAAAGTTGACACCATATATTTT; CDR3 protein: CASSPSTAKVDTIYF
D gene: TRBD1; V gene: TRBV11-3; J gene: TRBJ2-5; clone size: .; CDR3 DNA: TGTGCCAGCAGCTTAGAAGGACAGGGCGGAGAGACCCAGTACTTC; CDR3 protein: CASSLEGQGGETQYF
D gene: .; V gene: TRBV5-1; J gene: TRBJ2-7; clone size: few; CDR3 DNA: TGCGCCAGCAGCTTCCAGGGTTACGAGCAGTACTTC; CDR3 protein: CASSFQGYEQYF
D gene: .; V gene: TRBV30; J gene: TRBJ1-1; clone size: many; CDR3 DNA: TGTGCCTGGTCCCGGACAGCTGGGACTGAAGCTTTCTTT; CDR3 protein: CAWSRTAGTEAFF
D gene: TRBD2; V gene: TRBV18; J gene: TRBJ2-7; clone size: .; CDR3 DNA: TGTGCCAGCTCACCACGTGCGGGAGGCTCCTACGAGCAGTACTTC; CDR3 protein: CASSPRAGGSYEQYF
D gene: .; V gene: TRBV5-4; J gene: TRBJ1-2; clone size: many; CDR3 DNA: TGTGCCAGCAGTTGGGACGGCTATGGCTACACCTTC; CDR3 protein: CASSWDGYGYTF
D gene: .; V gene: TRBV5-1; J gene: TRBJ2-5; clone size: few; CDR3 DNA: TGCGCCAGCAGCCGGGAAGTCCAAGAGACCCAGTACTTC; CDR3 protein: CASSREVQETQYF
D gene: .; V gene: TRBV2; J gene: TRBJ1-4; clone size: .; CDR3 DNA: TGTGCCAGCACTTTATCGGGACTCACTAATGAAAAACTGTTTTTT; CDR3 protein: CASTLSGLTNEKLFF
D gene: .; V gene: TRBV7-8; J gene: TRBJ2-1; clone size: .; CDR3 DNA: TGTGCCAGCAGCTTAGTTCACAATGAGCAGTTCTTC; CDR3 protein: CASSLVHNEQFF
D gene: .; V gene: TRBV30; J gene: TRBJ1-1; clone size: .; CDR3 DNA: TGTGCCTGGGGGGACTCCGGTACGGCCGCTTTCTTT; CDR3 protein: CAWGDSGTAAFF
D gene: .; V gene: TRBV6-5; J gene: TRBJ1-1; clone size: many; CDR3 DNA: TGTGCCAGCGGCTATGGATACACTGAAGCTTTCTTT; CDR3 protein: CASGYGYTEAFF
D gene: .; V gene: TRBV27; J gene: TRBJ2-7; clone size: .; CDR3 DNA: TGTGCCAGCAGCTCAAGACAGGACTCCTGGGAGCAATACTTC; CDR3 protein: CASSSRQDSWEQYF
D gene: .; V gene: TRBV29-1; J gene: TRBJ2-3; clone size: .; CDR3 DNA: TGCAGCGTCGCCCTATCGTTAGCGGCGAGCACAGATACGCAGTATTTT; CDR3 protein: CSVALSLAASTDTQYF
D gene: TRBD1; V gene: TRBV7-8; J gene: TRBJ1-5; clone size: .; CDR3 DNA: TGTGCCAGCAGCTCGGGACAGGCTAGCAATCAGCCCCAGCATTTT; CDR3 protein: CASSSGQASNQPQHF
D gene: .; V gene: TRBV5-4; J gene: TRBJ2-2; clone size: .; CDR3 DNA: TGTGCCAGCAGCTTCGATCCAGCGAACACCGGGGAGCTGTTTTTT; CDR3 protein: CASSFDPANTGELFF
D gene: TRBD2; V gene: TRBV4-2; J gene: TRBJ2-1; clone size: many; CDR3 DNA: TGTGCCAGCAGCCCTAGCGGGAGGGCGGGGGGTGAGCAGTTCTTC; CDR3 protein: CASSPSGRAGGEQFF
D gene: .; V gene: TRBV5-4; J gene: TRBJ2-6; clone size: .; CDR3 DNA: TGTGCCAGCAACACCGGGACCTTCTCTGGGGCCAACGTCCTGACTTTC; CDR3 protein: CASNTGTFSGANVLTF
D gene: TRBD1; V gene: TRBV27; J gene: TRBJ2-7; clone size: .; CDR3 DNA: TGTGCCAGCAGTTTATCTGCAGGGACAGCCTACGAGCAGTACTTC; CDR3 protein: CASSLSAGTAYEQYF
D gene: TRBD2; V gene: TRBV6-5; J gene: TRBJ2-2; clone size: many; CDR3 DNA: TGTGCCAGCAGTTACTCGAGCGGGAGGCACGGGGAGCTGTTTTTT; CDR3 protein: CASSYSSGRHGELFF
D gene: .; V gene: TRBV15; J gene: TRBJ2-3; clone size: few; CDR3 DNA: TGTGCCACCAGCGACGGGGGTAGCAGGAGCACAGATACGCAGTATTTT; CDR3 protein: CATSDGGSRSTDTQYF
D gene: .; V gene: TRBV10-2; J gene: TRBJ2-5; clone size: .; CDR3 DNA: TGCGCCAGCAGGAAAGAAGAGACCCAGTACTTC; CDR3 protein: CASRKEETQYF
D gene: TRBD1; V gene: TRBV30; J gene: TRBJ1-2; clone size: .; CDR3 DNA: TGTGCCTGGAGCCGACAGGGAGACTATGGCTACACCTTC; CDR3 protein: CAWSRQGDYGYTF
D gene: .; V gene: TRBV28; J gene: TRBJ1-2; clone size: .; CDR3 DNA: TGTGCCAGCAGTCAACAGGAGTTCGATGGCTACACCTTC; CDR3 protein: CASSQQEFDGYTF
D gene: .; V gene: TRBV18; J gene: TRBJ1-5; clone size: .; CDR3 DNA: TGTGCCAGCTCACCAAGCAATCAGCCCCAGCATTTT; CDR3 protein: CASSPSNQPQHF
D gene: .; V gene: TRBV28; J gene: TRBJ2-1; clone size: .; CDR3 DNA: TGTGCCAGCAGTTCGCCCTCGGGGAGCTCCTACAATGAGCAGTTCTTC; CDR3 protein: CASSSPSGSSYNEQFF
D gene: .; V gene: TRBV9; J gene: TRBJ1-4; clone size: few; CDR3 DNA: TGTGCCAGCAGCCGATGGCTTAATGAAAAACTGTTTTTT; CDR3 protein: CASSRWLNEKLFF
D gene: TRBD1; V gene: TRBV7-2; J gene: TRBJ1-4; clone size: many; CDR3 DNA: TGTGCCAGCAGGTTACGTTCAGGGGGGAATGAAAAACTGTTTTTT; CDR3 protein: CASRLRSGGNEKLFF
D gene: .; V gene: TRBV1; J gene: TRBJ1-4; clone size: .; CDR3 DNA: TGCACCAGCAGCCAAGAAAAGGGACTCAAAAAAGAGAATGAAAAACTGTTTTTT; CDR3 protein: CTSSQEKGLKKENEKLFF
D gene: .; V gene: TRBV30; J gene: TRBJ1-3; clone size: many; CDR3 DNA: TGTGCCTGGATCTATAGGAACACCATATATTTT; CDR3 protein: CAWIYRNTIYF
D gene: .; V gene: TRBV13; J gene: TRBJ2-1; clone size: .; CDR3 DNA: TGTGCCAGCAGCTCCCTAGCAAGCTCCTACAATGAGCAGTTCTTC; CDR3 protein: CASSSLASSYNEQFF
D gene: .; V gene: TRBV29-1; J gene: TRBJ2-7; clone size: .; CDR3 DNA: TGCAGCGTTGCGGTGGGAGGGGGCTACGAGCAGTACTTC; CDR3 protein: CSVAVGGGYEQYF
D gene: .; V gene: TRBV6-6; J gene: TRBJ1-2; clone size: .; CDR3 DNA: TGTGCCAGCAGTTACTCGGCGGACGGCTATGGCTACACCTTC; CDR3 protein: CASSYSADGYGYTF
D gene: .; V gene: TRBV5-1; J gene: TRBJ2-3; clone size: .; CDR3 DNA: TGCGCCAGCAGCTTACTGCGGAGCCCTAGCACAGATACGCAGTATTTT; CDR3 protein: CASSLLRSPSTDTQYF
D gene: .; V gene: TRBV19; J gene: TRBJ2-3; clone size: .; CDR3 DNA: TGTGCCAGCGGGACCGCTAGCACAGATACGCAGTATTTT; CDR3 protein: CASGTASTDTQYF
D gene: .; V gene: TRBV27; J gene: TRBJ1-2; clone size: many; CDR3 DNA: TGTGCCAGCAGTTTATCACAGGGTCGAGCTTTATATGGCTACACCTTC; CDR3 protein: CASSLSQGRALYGYTF
D gene: .; V gene: TRBV29-1; J gene: TRBJ2-7; clone size: .; CDR3 DNA: TGCAGCGGGGGAAAGGCGTTACCTGGCGAGCAGTACTTC; CDR3 protein: CSGGKALPGEQYF
D gene: .; V gene: TRBV10-3; J gene: TRBJ1-2; clone size: many; CDR3 DNA: TGTGCCATCAGTGGCCCGGGACGGTCCTATGGCTACACCTTC; CDR3 protein: CAISGPGRSYGYTF
D gene: .; V gene: TRBV19; J gene: TRBJ2-7; clone size: many; CDR3 DNA: TGTGCCAGTAGTATTGGGCGCGGACCGTACGAGCAGTACTTC; CDR3 protein: CASSIGRGPYEQYF
D gene: TRBD2; V gene: TRBV9; J gene: TRBJ2-1; clone size: .; CDR3 DNA: TGTGCCAGCAGCGGGCTAGCGGGAGGGGTCAATGAGCAGTTCTTC; CDR3 protein: CASSGLAGGVNEQFF
D gene: .; V gene: TRBV6-1; J gene: TRBJ2-7; clone size: .; CDR3 DNA: TGTGCCAGCTTGATGGGGGCCGGGAGCTCCTACGAGCAGTACTTC; CDR3 protein: CASLMGAGSSYEQYF
D gene: .; V gene: TRBV28; J gene: TRBJ2-7; clone size: .; CDR3 DNA: TGTGCCAGCAGGGCTGGGTCCCTACCCGACGAGCAGTACTTC; CDR3 protein: CASRAGSLPDEQYF
D gene: .; V gene: TRBV28; J gene: TRBJ1-2; clone size: .; CDR3 DNA: TGTGCCAGCAGCGTCGGGCAGGGAGTAGGCTACACCTTC; CDR3 protein: CASSVGQGVGYTF
D gene: .; V gene: TRBV5-1; J gene: TRBJ2-1; clone size: few; CDR3 DNA: TGCGCCAGCAGCCGCGGGATGGGGACTTACAATGAGCAGTTCTTC; CDR3 protein: CASSRGMGTYNEQFF
D gene: TRBD2; V gene: TRBV29-1; J gene: TRBJ2-1; clone size: few; CDR3 DNA: TGCAGCGTTGGGCGGGGGGGAACCTACAATGAGCAGTTCTTC; CDR3 protein: CSVGRGGTYNEQFF
D gene: .; V gene: TRBV29-1; J gene: TRBJ1-2; clone size: few; CDR3 DNA: TGCAGCGTTGAAGAGGGGGCGGTAGGCTACACCTTC; CDR3 protein: CSVEEGAVGYTF
D gene: .; V gene: TRBV29-1; J gene: TRBJ2-1; clone size: once; CDR3 DNA: TGCAGCGTTATGTCCGAACCTTTAAACAATGAGCAGTTCTTC; CDR3 protein: CSVMSEPLNNEQFF